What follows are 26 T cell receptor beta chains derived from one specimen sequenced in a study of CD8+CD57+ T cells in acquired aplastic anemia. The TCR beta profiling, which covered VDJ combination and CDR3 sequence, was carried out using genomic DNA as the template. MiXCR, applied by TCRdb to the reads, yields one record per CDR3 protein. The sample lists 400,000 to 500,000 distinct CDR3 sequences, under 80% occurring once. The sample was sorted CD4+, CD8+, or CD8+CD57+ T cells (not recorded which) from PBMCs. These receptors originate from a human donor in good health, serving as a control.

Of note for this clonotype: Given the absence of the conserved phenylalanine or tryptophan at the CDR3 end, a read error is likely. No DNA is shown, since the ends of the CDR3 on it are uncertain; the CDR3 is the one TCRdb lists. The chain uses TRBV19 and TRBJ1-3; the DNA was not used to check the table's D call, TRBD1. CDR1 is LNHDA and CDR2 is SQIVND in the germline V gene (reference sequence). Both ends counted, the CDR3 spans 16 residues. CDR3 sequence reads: CASSTSSTSGGTPGYL.

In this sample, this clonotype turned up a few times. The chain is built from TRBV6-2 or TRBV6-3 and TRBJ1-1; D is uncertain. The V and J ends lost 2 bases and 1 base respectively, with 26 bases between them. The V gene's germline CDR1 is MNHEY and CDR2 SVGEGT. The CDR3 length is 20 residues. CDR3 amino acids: CASSYSILTQRRESNTEAFF. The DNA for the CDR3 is TGTGCCAGCAGTTACAGTATCCTGACTCAAAGAAGAGAATCGAACACTGAAGCTTTCTTT.

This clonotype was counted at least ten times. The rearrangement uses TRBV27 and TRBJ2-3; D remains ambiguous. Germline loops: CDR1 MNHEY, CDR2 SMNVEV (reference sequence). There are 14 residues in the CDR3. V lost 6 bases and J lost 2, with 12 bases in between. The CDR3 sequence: CASSQSRATDTQYF. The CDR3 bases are TGTGCCAGCAGCCAGTCCCGTGCCACAGATACGCAGTATTTT.

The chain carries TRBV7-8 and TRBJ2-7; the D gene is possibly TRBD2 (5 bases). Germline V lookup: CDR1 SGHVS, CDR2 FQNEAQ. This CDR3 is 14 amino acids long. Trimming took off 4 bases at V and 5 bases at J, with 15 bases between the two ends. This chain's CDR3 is CASSSLQGADEQYF. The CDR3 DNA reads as TGTGCCAGCAGCTCGCTACAAGGAGCGGACGAGCAGTACTTC. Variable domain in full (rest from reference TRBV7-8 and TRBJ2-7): GAGVSQSPRYKVAKRGQDVALRCDPISGHVSLFWYQQALGQGPEFLTYFQNEAQLDKSGLPSDRFFAERPEGSVSTLKIQRTQQEDSAVYLCASSSLQGADEQYFGPGTRLTVT.

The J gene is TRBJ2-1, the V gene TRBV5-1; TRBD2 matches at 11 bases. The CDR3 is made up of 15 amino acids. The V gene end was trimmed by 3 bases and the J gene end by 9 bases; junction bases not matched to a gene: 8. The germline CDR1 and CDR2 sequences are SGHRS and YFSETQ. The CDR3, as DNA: TGCGCCAGCAGCTCACTAGCGGGAGTGGAGGGTGAGCAGTTCTTC. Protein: CASSSLAGVEGEQFF.

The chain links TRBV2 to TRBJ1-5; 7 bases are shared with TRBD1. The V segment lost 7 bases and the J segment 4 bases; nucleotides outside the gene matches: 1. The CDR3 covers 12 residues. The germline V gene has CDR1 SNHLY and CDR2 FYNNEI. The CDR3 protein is CASTQGNQPQHF. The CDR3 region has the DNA TGTGCCAGCACACAGGGGAATCAGCCCCAGCATTTT.

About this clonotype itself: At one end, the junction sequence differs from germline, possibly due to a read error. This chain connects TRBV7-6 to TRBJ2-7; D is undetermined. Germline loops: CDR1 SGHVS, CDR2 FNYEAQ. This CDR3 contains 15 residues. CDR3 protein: CASSLGSLAAYDQYF. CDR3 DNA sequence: TGTGCCAGCAGCTTAGGCAGCCTTGCAGCCTACGACCAGTACTTC.

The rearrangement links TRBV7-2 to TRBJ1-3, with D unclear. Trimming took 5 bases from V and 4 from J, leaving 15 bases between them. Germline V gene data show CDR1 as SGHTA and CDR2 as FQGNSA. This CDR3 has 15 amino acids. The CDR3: CASSQEVGGGNTIYF. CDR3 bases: TGTGCCAGCAGCCAAGAGGTGGGAGGGGGAAACACCATATATTTT.

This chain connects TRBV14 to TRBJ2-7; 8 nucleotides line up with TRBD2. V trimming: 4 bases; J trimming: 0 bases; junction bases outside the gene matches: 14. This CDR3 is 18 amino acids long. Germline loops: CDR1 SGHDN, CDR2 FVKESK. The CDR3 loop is CASSLRVASGFSSYEQYF. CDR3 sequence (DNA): TGTGCCAGCAGCCTGAGGGTCGCTAGCGGGTTCAGCTCCTACGAGCAGTACTTC.

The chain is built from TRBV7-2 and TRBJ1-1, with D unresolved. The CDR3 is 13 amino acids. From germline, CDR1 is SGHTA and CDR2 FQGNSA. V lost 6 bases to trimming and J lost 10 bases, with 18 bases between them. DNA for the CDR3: TGTGCCAGCAGTGCCACAAGAAACGCTGTAGCTTTCTTT. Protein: CASSATRNAVAFF.

CDR3 loop: CASSSGTSGSPGETQYF. DNA for the CDR3: TGTGCCAGCAGCTCCGGGACTAGCGGGTCCCCGGGGGAGACCCAGTACTTC. The rearrangement joins TRBV7-7 to TRBJ2-3; 12 positions agree with TRBD2. The DNA end is a closer match to TRBJ2-5, so the J assignment may be wrong. CDR3 length: 17 residues. Germline CDR1 reads SSHAT; CDR2 reads FNYEAQ (reference sequence).

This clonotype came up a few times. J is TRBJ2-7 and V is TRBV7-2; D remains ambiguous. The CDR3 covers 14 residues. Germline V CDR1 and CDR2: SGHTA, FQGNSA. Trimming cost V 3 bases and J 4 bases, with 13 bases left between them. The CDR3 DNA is TGTGCCAGCAGCTTGTATAGAGAATTTTACGAGCAGTACTTC. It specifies CASSLYREFYEQYF.

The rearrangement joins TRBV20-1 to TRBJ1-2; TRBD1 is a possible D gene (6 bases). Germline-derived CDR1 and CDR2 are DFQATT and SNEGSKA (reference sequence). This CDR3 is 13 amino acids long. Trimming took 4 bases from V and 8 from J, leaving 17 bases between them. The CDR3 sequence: CSAKSGGASGYTF. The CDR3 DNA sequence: TGCAGTGCTAAATCGGGGGGCGCATCGGGCTACACCTTC.

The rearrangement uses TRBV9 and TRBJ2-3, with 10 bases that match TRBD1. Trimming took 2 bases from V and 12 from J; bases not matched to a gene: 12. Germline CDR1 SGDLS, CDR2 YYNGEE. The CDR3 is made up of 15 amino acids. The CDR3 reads CASSVGGTGEYSQYF. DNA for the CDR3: TGTGCCAGCAGCGTGGGAGGGACAGGGGAATATTCACAGTATTTT. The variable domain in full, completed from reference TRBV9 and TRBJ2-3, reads DSGVTQTPKHLITATGQRVTLRCSPRSGDLSVYWYQQSLDQGLQFLIQYYNGEERAKGNILERFSAQQFPDLHSELNLSSLELGDSALYFCASSVGGTGEYSQYFGPGTRLTVL.

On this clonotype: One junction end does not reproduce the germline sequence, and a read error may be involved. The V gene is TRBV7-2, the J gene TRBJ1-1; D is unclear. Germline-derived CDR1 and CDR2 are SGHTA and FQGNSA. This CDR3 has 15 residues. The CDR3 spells CASSLAAAWNTKAFF. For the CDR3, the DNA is TGTGCCAGCAGCTTAGCAGCCGCCTGGAACACTAAAGCTTTCTTT.

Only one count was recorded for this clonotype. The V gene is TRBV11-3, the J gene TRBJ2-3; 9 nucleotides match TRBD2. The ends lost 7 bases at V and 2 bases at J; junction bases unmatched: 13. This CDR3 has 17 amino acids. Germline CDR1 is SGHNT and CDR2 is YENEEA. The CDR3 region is CASIPEKGGGVTDTQYF. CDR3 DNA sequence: TGTGCCAGCATCCCCGAGAAGGGCGGGGGGGTCACAGATACGCAGTATTTT.

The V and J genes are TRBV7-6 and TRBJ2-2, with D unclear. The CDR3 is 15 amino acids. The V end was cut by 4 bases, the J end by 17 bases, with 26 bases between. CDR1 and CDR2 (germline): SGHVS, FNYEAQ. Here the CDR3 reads CASSSSVGFYEQYFF. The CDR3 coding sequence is TGTGCCAGCAGCTCCTCTGTGGGGTTCTACGAGCAGTACTTTTTT.

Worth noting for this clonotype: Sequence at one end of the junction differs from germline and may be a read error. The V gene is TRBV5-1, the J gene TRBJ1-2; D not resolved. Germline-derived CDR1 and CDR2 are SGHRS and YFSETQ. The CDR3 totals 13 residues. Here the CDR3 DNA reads TGTGCCAGCAGCTTGCTCCGCGGCTATTACTACACCTTC. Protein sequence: CASSLLRGYYYTF.

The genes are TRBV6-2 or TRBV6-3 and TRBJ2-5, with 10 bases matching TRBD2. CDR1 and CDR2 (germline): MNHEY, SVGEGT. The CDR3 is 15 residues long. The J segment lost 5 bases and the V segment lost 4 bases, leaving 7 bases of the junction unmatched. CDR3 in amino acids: CASSSLAGVGETQYF. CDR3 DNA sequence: TGTGCCAGCAGTTCCCTAGCGGGGGTAGGCGAGACCCAGTACTTC.

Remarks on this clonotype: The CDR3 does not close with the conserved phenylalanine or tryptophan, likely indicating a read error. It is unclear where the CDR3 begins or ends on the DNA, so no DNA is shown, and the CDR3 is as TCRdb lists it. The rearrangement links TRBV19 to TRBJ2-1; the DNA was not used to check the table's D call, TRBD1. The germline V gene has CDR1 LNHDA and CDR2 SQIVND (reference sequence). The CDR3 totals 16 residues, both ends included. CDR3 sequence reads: CASSISLAGTGTDGYI.

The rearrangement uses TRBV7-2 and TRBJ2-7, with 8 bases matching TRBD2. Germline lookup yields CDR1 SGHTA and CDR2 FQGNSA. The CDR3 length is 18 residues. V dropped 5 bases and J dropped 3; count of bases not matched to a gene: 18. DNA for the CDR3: TGTGCCAGCAGCCCGTATGGACTAGCCGAGTACGACCACTACGAGCAGTACTTC. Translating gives CASSPYGLAEYDHYEQYF.

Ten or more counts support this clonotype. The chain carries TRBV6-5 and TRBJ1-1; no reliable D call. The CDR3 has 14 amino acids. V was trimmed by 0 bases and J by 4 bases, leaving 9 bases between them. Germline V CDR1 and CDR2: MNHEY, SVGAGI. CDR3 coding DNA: TGTGCCAGCAGTTACTCGGATTTTGTCACTGAAGCTTTCTTT. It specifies CASSYSDFVTEAFF.

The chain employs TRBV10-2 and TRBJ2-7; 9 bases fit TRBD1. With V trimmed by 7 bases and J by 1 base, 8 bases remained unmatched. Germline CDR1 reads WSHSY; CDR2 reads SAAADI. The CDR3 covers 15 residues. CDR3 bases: TGCGCCAGCAACGCCGGGACAGGGAATTCCTACGAGCAGTACTTC. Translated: CASNAGTGNSYEQYF.

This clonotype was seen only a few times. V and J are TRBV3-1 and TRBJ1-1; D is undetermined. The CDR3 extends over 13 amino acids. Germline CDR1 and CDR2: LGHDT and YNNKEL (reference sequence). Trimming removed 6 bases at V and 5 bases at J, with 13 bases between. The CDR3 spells CASSPKPRTEAFF. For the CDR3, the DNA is TGTGCCAGCAGTCCAAAACCGCGAACTGAAGCTTTCTTT. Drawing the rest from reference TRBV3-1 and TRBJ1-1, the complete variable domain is DTAVSQTPKYLVTQMGNDKSIKCEQNLGHDTMYWYKQDSKKFLKIMFSYNNKELIINETVPNRFSPKSPDKAHLNLHINSLELGDSAVYFCASSPKPRTEAFFGQGTRLTVV.

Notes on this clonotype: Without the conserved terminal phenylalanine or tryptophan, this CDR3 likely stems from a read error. CDR3 sequence reads: CAISEGVSNQSQHC. DNA for the CDR3: TGTGCCATCAGTGAAGGGGTAAGCAATCAGTCCCAGCATTGT. The rearrangement links TRBV10-3 to TRBJ1-5, with a weak D call TRBD1 (5 bases). CDR3 size: 14 residues. Germline CDR1 is ENHRY and CDR2 is SYGVKD.

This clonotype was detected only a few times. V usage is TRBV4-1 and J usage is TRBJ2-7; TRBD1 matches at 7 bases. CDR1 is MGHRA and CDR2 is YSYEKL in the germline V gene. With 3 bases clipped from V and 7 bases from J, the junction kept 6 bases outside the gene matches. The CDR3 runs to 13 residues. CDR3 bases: TGCGCCAGCAGCCACCCTAACAGGGGTGAGCAGTACTTC. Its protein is CASSHPNRGEQYF.